This entry describes one TCR beta chain. The antigen remains undetermined. With 5 bases removed from V and 2 bases from J, the gap between germline ends came to 16 bases. Germline V lookup: CDR1 SEHNR, CDR2 FQNEAQ (reference sequence). There are 15 residues in the CDR3. This record belongs to a study of cytomegalovirus exposure and HLA in healthy donors. The study's findings and limits: In vitro confirmation showed three CMV-associated chains to be CMV antigen specific. Other equally common chains were less clonally expanded than HLA-associated TCR beta chains, a later analysis showed. Overall, 164 TCR beta chains were annotated as cytomegalovirus-associated.

Both 60 Vbeta primers and 13 Jbeta primers went into the PCR. Using immunoSEQ multiplex PCR, the repertoire was profiled, and TCRdb retains in-frame clones only, with some absent. The sample lists 150,000 to 190,000 clones; approximately 77% were seen once. Sequencing was carried out using PBMCs. This clonotype was sampled from a man in his late teens or twenties in good health and CMV-seronegative. The chain has TRBV7-9 and TRBJ2-7, with D possibly being TRBD2 (6 bases). DNA for the CDR3: TGTGCCAGCAGCCTTACGGCCGGGGGAACCTACGAGCAGTACTTC. This translates into CASSLTAGGTYEQYF. The full variable domain, its missing parts supplied by reference TRBV7-9 and TRBJ2-7, is DTGVSQNPRHKITKRGQNVTFRCDPISEHNRLYWYRQTLGQGPEFLTYFQNEAQLEKSRLLSDRFSAERPKGSFSTLEIQRTEQGDSAMYLCASSLTAGGTYEQYFGPGTRLTVT.